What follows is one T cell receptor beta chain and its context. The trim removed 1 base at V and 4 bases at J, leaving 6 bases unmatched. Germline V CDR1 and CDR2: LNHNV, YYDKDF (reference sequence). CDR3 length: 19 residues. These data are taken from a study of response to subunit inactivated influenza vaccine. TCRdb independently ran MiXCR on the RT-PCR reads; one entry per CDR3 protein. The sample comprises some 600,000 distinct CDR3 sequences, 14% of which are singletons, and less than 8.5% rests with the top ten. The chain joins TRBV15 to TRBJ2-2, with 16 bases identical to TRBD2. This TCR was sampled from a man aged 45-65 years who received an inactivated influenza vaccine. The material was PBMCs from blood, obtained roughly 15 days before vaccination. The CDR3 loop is CATSRAPGLAGGPTGELFF. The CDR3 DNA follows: TGTGCCACCAGCAGAGCCCCGGGACTAGCGGGAGGGCCCACCGGGGAGCTGTTTTTT. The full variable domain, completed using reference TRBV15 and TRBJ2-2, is DAMVIQNPRYQVTQFGKPVTLSCSQTLNHNVMYWYQQKSSQAPKLLFHYYDKDFNNEADTPDNFQSRRPNTSFCFLDIRSPGLGDTAMYLCATSRAPGLAGGPTGELFFGEGSRLTVL.